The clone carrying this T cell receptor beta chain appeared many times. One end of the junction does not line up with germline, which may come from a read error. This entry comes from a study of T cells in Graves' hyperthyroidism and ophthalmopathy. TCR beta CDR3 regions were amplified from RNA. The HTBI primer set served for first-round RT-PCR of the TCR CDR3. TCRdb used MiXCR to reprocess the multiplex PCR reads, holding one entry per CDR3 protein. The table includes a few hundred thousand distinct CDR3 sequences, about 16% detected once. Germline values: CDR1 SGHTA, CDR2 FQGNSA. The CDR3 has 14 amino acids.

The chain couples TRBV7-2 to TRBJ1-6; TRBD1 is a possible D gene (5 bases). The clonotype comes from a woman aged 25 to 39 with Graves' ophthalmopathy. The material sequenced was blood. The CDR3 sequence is CASRLGRENSPLHF. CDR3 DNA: TGTGCCAGCAGATTAGGCAGGGAGAACTCACCCCTCCACTTT.